Listed below are T cell receptor beta chains from one sample, sequenced in a study of T-cell reconstitution after alpha-beta-depleted transplantation in children. In TCRdb, the PCR reads were re-called with MiXCR into one record per CDR3 protein. Among some 550,000 distinct CDR3 sequences listed, around 16% were seen once. Here the sequenced sample was PBMCs from the stem cell graft donor, taken from the stem cell graft. These receptors originate from a human donor who donated a stem cell graft to a child with acute lymphoblastic leukemia. CDR3s include the opening cysteine and the closing phenylalanine or tryptophan. The D gene is left open where the match is weak. Size is stated for part of the rows, as once, few or many counts, or as a class when the clone is expanded.

>TRBJ2-2|TRBD2|TRBV9|-
TGTGCCAGCAGCGCCCTTACTAGCGGTACCGGGGAGCTGTTTTTT
CASSALTSGTGELFF
>TRBJ2-7|TRBD1|TRBV29-1|few
TGCAGCGCAACCGGGACAGGGATCCACGAGCAGTACTTC
CSATGTGIHEQYF
>TRBJ2-1|-|TRBV12-3/TRBV12-4|few
TGTGCCAGCAGTTCCAGGTTCTTC
CASSSRFF
>TRBJ1-2|-|TRBV5-6|few
TGTGCCAGCAGCCCGACACGGGACGGGCTTAACTATGGCTACACCTTC
CASSPTRDGLNYGYTF
>TRBJ2-7|-|TRBV7-9|-
TGTGCCAGCAGCTTTTCTGATCCCGCCGCGCAGTACTTC
CASSFSDPAAQYF
>TRBJ2-1|TRBD2|TRBV7-9|few
TGTGCCAGCAGCCCGTTGACTAGCGGGAGGATCTTGGAGCAGTTCTTC
CASSPLTSGRILEQFF
>TRBJ2-1|-|TRBV2|few
TGTGCCACCTACCGGTCCTCTGGGGAGCAGTTCTTC
CATYRSSGEQFF
>TRBJ2-3|-|TRBV2|few
TGTGCCAGCAGTGATTTCAGAGCTAGCACAGATACGCAGTATTTT
CASSDFRASTDTQYF
>TRBJ2-1|-|TRBV19|many
TGTGCCAGTAGTATAGATCTACAGCTATCCTACAATGAGCAGTTCTTC
CASSIDLQLSYNEQFF
>TRBJ1-2|-|TRBV12-3/TRBV12-4|many
TGTGCCAGCAGTCCCAATTTGGTTGGTGGCTACACCTTC
CASSPNLVGGYTF
>TRBJ2-7|-|TRBV19|-
TGTGCCAGTAGTATGGTTTTGGGCTACGAGCAGTACTTC
CASSMVLGYEQYF
>TRBJ2-7|-|TRBV29-1|few
TGCAGCGTTTTAACCGGGACATTATCCTACGAGCAGTACTTC
CSVLTGTLSYEQYF
>TRBJ1-2|TRBD1|TRBV20-1|-
TGCAGTGCTACCGCCCTCTACGGGACAGGGAAATATGTCGATGGCTACACCTTC
CSATALYGTGKYVDGYTF
>TRBJ1-4|-|TRBV7-8|few
TGTGCCAGCAGCTTAGTTAAGTCAGGGCGTGAACTGTTTTTT
CASSLVKSGRELFF
>TRBJ1-1|-|TRBV7-9|few
TGTGCCAGCGGGGCGCACCCTGAAGCTTTCTTT
CASGAHPEAFF
>TRBJ2-1|TRBD2|TRBV11-3|-
TGTGCCAGCAGCCTAGGGGAGGGCCCAACTTTCGGCGAGCAGTTCTTC
CASSLGEGPTFGEQFF
>TRBJ2-7|TRBD1|TRBV15|-
TGTGCCACCAGCGACAGGGGGCGAGGGTACGAGCAGTACTTC
CATSDRGRGYEQYF
>TRBJ2-7|-|TRBV20-1|few
TGCAGTGCTCACCCAGGTGTAACCTACGAGCGGTACTTC
CSAHPGVTYERYF
>TRBJ2-3|TRBD2|TRBV5-1|-
TGCGCCAGCAGCGTCGGAGCGGGAGCTAGCACAGATACGCAGTATTTT
CASSVGAGASTDTQYF
>TRBJ1-5|TRBD1|TRBV27|-
TGTGCCAGCAGTGGGACAGGGGGACAGCCCCAGCATTTT
CASSGTGGQPQHF
>TRBJ2-2|TRBD2|TRBV11-2|few
TGTGCCAGCAGTTACAAAGGACTAGCCGCCGGGGAGCTGTTTTTT
CASSYKGLAAGELFF
>TRBJ2-1|TRBD2|TRBV7-9|-
TGTGCCAGCAGCTTAGTAACTAGCGGGCAGTTCTTC
CASSLVTSGQFF
>TRBJ2-1|-|TRBV11-2|-
TGTGCCAGCAGGGGGGCCTACAATGAGCAGTTCTTC
CASRGAYNEQFF
>TRBJ2-1|TRBD1|TRBV15|few
TGTGCCACCAGCAGAGATCGGACAGGGGGCGTGAGAAACTACAATGAGCAGTTCTTC
CATSRDRTGGVRNYNEQFF
>TRBJ2-5|TRBD2|TRBV25-1|few
TGTGCCAGCAGTGAAGGTGGGGGGGTACAAGAGACCCAGTACTTC
CASSEGGGVQETQYF
>TRBJ1-5|-|TRBV5-1|few
TGCGCCAGCAGCATGGGACCGGGACTTGGGCCCCAGCATTTT
CASSMGPGLGPQHF
>TRBJ1-4|-|TRBV21-1|-
TGTGCCAGCAGCAAATTTTCGGGCACCCAGAATGAAAAACTGTTTTTT
CASSKFSGTQNEKLFF
>TRBJ2-7|TRBD2|TRBV27|-
TGTGCCAGCAGTTCGCGTACTAGCGGGAGCCACGAGCAGTACTTC
CASSSRTSGSHEQYF
>TRBJ2-2|TRBD2|TRBV27|many
TGTGCCAGCAGCTCCGGACTAGCGGGATGGCGAACCGGGGAGCTGTTTTTT
CASSSGLAGWRTGELFF
>TRBJ2-5|-|TRBV7-9|once
TGTGCCAGCAGCCCTATGGCGGCCGCTCTGTACTTC
CASSPMAAALYF
>TRBJ2-5|-|TRBV5-1|-
TGCGCCAGCAGCTTGGCCGGTCGGGGGCACGAGACCCAGTACTTC
CASSLAGRGHETQYF
>TRBJ2-1|TRBD1|TRBV20-1|few
TGCAGCGCAGGGGGCAAGAAAGGCAATGAGCAGTTCTTC
CSAGGKKGNEQFF
>TRBJ1-2|TRBD1|TRBV12-3/TRBV12-4|-
TGTGCCAGCAGGACCGGGACAGGGGGCTACGGCTACACCTTC
CASRTGTGGYGYTF
>TRBJ2-7|TRBD1|TRBV6-1|few
TGTGCCAGCCATACGACAGGGCCCACCTACGAGCAGTACTTC
CASHTTGPTYEQYF
>TRBJ1-5|TRBD1|TRBV20-1|-
TGCAGTGCCTTCCAGGGGGTCAATCAGCCCCAGCATTTT
CSAFQGVNQPQHF